This T cell receptor (beta chain) was sequenced for a study of T-cell reconstitution after alpha-beta-depleted transplantation in children. Preparation of the TCRbeta library involved a method that used unique molecular identifiers. Via MiXCR, TCRdb re-called the PCR reads, giving one row per CDR3 protein. Among 420,000 or so distinct CDR3 sequences, roughly a tenth were seen once, and the ten largest hold nearly 5.5%. This material consisted of PBMCs from the stem cell graft donor, taken from the stem cell graft. This sequence originates from a human donor who donated a stem cell graft to a child with acute myeloid leukemia.

The CDR3 DNA follows: TGTGCCAGCAGCTTAACGGGACAGGGTAGATACGAGCAGTACTTC. Translation gives CASSLTGQGRYEQYF. The chain links TRBV7-2 to TRBJ2-7; 9 bases are a match to TRBD1. Germline CDR1 reads SGHTA; CDR2 reads FQGNSA. The CDR3 is made up of 15 amino acids. Germline trimming cut 2 bases from V and 4 bases from J; bases unmatched to any gene: 6. Drawing the rest from reference TRBV7-2 and TRBJ2-7, the complete variable domain is GAGVSQSPSNKVTEKGKDVELRCDPISGHTALYWYRQSLGQGLEFLIYFQGNSAPDKSGLPSDRFSAERTGGSVSTLTIQRTQQEDSAVYLCASSLTGQGRYEQYFGPGTRLTVT.